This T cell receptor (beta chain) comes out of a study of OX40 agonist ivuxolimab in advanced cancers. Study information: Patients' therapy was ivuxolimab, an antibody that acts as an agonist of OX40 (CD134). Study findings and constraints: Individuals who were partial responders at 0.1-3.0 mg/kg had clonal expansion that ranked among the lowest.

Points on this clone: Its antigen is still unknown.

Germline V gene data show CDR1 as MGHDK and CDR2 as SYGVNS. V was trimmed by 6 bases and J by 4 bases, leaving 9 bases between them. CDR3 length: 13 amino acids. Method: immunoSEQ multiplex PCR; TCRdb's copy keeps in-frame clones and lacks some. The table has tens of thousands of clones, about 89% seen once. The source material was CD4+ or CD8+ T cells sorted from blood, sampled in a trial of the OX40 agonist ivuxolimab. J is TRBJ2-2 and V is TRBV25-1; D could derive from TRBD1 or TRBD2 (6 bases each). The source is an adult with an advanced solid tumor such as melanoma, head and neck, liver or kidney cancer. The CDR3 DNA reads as TGTGCCAGCAGCTCGGGGGCCACCGGGGAGCTGTTTTTT. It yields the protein CASSSGATGELFF. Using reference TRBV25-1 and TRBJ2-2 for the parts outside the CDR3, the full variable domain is EADIYQTPRYLVIGTGKKITLECSQTMGHDKMYWYQQDPGMELHLIHYSYGVNSTEKGDLSSESTVSRIRTEHFPLTLESARPSHTSQYLCASSSGATGELFFGEGSRLTVL.